Presented here are 13 T cell receptor beta chains from one specimen sequenced in a study of T cells in Graves' hyperthyroidism and ophthalmopathy. It was RNA transcripts that yielded the amplified TCR beta CDR3 regions. The study used the HTBI primer set for a first-round RT-PCR of the TCR CDR3. Via MiXCR, TCRdb re-called the multiplex PCR reads, giving one row per CDR3 protein. Of roughly 650,000 distinct CDR3 sequences detected, around 16% appear once; the ten largest clones hold roughly 3.5%. The sequenced sample was blood. These receptors were obtained from a woman in her thirties or forties with Graves' ophthalmopathy.

This clonotype was found many times. The chain uses TRBV20-1 and TRBJ2-1, with 11 bases fitting TRBD2. The CDR3 covers 13 residues. The germline CDR1 and CDR2 sequences are DFQATT and SNEGSKA (reference sequence). J was trimmed by 5 bases and V by 7 bases; bases with no gene match: 4. Here the CDR3 DNA reads TGCAGTGGGTCTAGCGGGGGGAACAATGAGCAGTTCTTC. Protein: CSGSSGGNNEQFF.

This clonotype was detected only a few times. The genes are TRBV20-1 and TRBJ2-1, with D perhaps TRBD2 (6 bases). Germline V gene lookup returns CDR1 DFQATT and CDR2 SNEGSKA (reference sequence). The CDR3 has 15 amino acids. Trimming pared 0 bases from V and 3 bases from J, leaving 12 bases between. CDR3 DNA sequence: TGCAGTGCTAGAGACTTGGGGGGTAACTACAATGAGCAGTTCTTC. This codes for CSARDLGGNYNEQFF.

This clonotype was detected a few times. The genes are TRBV25-1 and TRBJ2-3, with 10 bases identical to TRBD2. In germline, CDR1 is MGHDK, CDR2 SYGVNS. CDR3 length: 15 amino acids. The trim removed 6 bases at V and 4 bases at J, leaving 7 bases unmatched. In nucleotides, the CDR3 is TGTGCCAGCAGCCTCATAGCGGGAGGATCAGATACGCAGTATTTT. Residues: CASSLIAGGSDTQYF.

The chain combines TRBV27 with TRBJ2-3; D is perhaps TRBD2 (7 bases). Trimming shortened V by 3 bases and J by 2 bases, and 27 bases separated the two germline ends. The CDR3 runs to 20 residues. Germline loops: CDR1 MNHEY, CDR2 SMNVEV (reference sequence). Written as DNA, the CDR3 is TGTGCCAGCAGTTTGCTGGCGGGGGCCGATGTAGCGAGGAACACAGATACGCAGTATTTT. Encoded protein: CASSLLAGADVARNTDTQYF.

This clonotype was counted many times. This rearrangement joins TRBV5-1 to TRBJ1-1, with D perhaps matching TRBD1 (6 bases). Trimming stripped 0 bases from V and 2 bases from J, with 11 bases between. This CDR3 has 15 amino acids. The germline V gene encodes CDR1 SGHRS and CDR2 YFSETQ. In DNA form, the CDR3 reads TGCGCCAGCAGCTTGGAAAAAGGGGGTAACACTGAAGCTTTCTTT. Encoded protein: CASSLEKGGNTEAFF.

As for this clonotype: This probably arose from a read error, given a far larger clone one base away. The chain is built from TRBV11-2 and TRBJ2-5; D ambiguous. Trimming pared 5 bases from V and 1 base from J, leaving 11 bases between. The CDR3 loop spans 14 amino acids. The germline V gene encodes CDR1 SGHAT and CDR2 FQNNGV. The DNA of the CDR3 is TGTGCCAGCAGCCTGGGGTGCCTCCAAGAGACCCAGTACTTC. Protein sequence: CASSLGCLQETQYF.

This clonotype was recorded many times. The genes are TRBV7-8 and TRBJ1-2; D gene unclear. V shed 2 bases and J shed 4 bases, with 11 bases lying between them. In germline, CDR1 is SGHVS, CDR2 FQNEAQ. The CDR3 has 14 amino acids. CDR3 DNA sequence: TGTGCCAGCAGCTTAACGCTAGAGGTCTATGGCTACACCTTC. Translating it yields CASSLTLEVYGYTF. Complete variable domain (other parts from reference TRBV7-8 and TRBJ1-2): GAGVSQSPRYKVAKRGQDVALRCDPISGHVSLFWYQQALGQGPEFLTYFQNEAQLDKSGLPSDRFFAERPEGSVSTLKIQRTQQEDSAVYLCASSLTLEVYGYTFGSGTRLTVV.

In its sample, this clonotype was seen many times. V and J are TRBV11-2 and TRBJ2-6; D possibly corresponds to TRBD1 (5 bases). The CDR3 sequence is 16 residues long. The V end was cut by 4 bases, the J end by 2 bases, with 12 bases between. Germline CDR1 reads SGHAT; CDR2 reads FQNNGV. The CDR3 sequence is CASSSLRGTGANVLTF. The CDR3 nucleotides read TGTGCCAGCAGCTCCCTAAGGGGAACTGGGGCCAACGTCCTGACTTTC.

With respect to this clonotype: A much bigger clone sits one base away, suggesting this may be a read error. This sequence joins TRBV7-3 and TRBJ1-5, with a possible D match to TRBD1 (6 bases). The CDR3 loop spans 14 amino acids. The germline V gene has CDR1 SGHTA and CDR2 FQGTGA. The CDR3 protein is CASSSTGKFQPRHF. CDR3 sequence (DNA): TGTGCCAGCAGCTCCACAGGGAAATTTCAGCCCCGGCATTTT.

At least ten counts were recorded for this clonotype. J is TRBJ1-1 and V is TRBV5-1; 8 bases match TRBD1. Trimming at V came to 1 base and at J to 1 base, leaving 6 bases not matched to a gene. The germline V gene has CDR1 SGHRS and CDR2 YFSETQ. This CDR3 contains 16 residues. The CDR3, as DNA: TGCGCCAGCAGCTTGTATTTTGACAGGGGGAACACTGAAGCTTTCTTT. Translated: CASSLYFDRGNTEAFF.

This clonotype was counted at least ten times. The chain uses TRBV29-1 and TRBJ1-4; weak D call: TRBD1 (6 bases). In germline, CDR1 is SQVTM, CDR2 ANQGSEA. V was cut by 6 bases and J by 5 bases, with 13 bases left in between. The CDR3 length is 13 residues. The DNA for the CDR3 is TGCAGCGTGGGGGCGGGCAGCAATGAAAAACTGTTTTTT. This sequence encodes CSVGAGSNEKLFF.

This chain uses TRBV20-1 with TRBJ1-4; a weak D match, TRBD1 (5 bases). From germline, CDR1 is DFQATT and CDR2 SNEGSKA (reference sequence). The ends were cut back, 6 bases at V and 3 bases at J, with 11 bases in the middle. CDR3 length: 13 residues. The CDR3: CSARDGSNEKLFF. The CDR3 nucleotides are TGCAGTGCCCGGGACGGTTCTAATGAAAAACTGTTTTTT.

V is TRBV5-1 and J is TRBJ2-4; D remains unclear. The CDR3 length is 14 residues. Per germline, CDR1 SGHRS and CDR2 YFSETQ. Trimming removed 4 bases at V and 0 bases at J, with 8 bases between. The CDR3 DNA follows: TGCGCCAGCAGCCCTCAGCTAGCCAAAAACATTCAGTACTTC. This sequence encodes CASSPQLAKNIQYF.